These 20 T cell receptor beta chains were all obtained from the same sample, sequenced in a study of cytomegalovirus exposure and HLA in healthy donors. Primers included in the PCR were 60 Vbeta and 13 Jbeta primers. Assay: immunoSEQ multiplex PCR; the TCRdb copy retains only in-frame clones and omits some. Among 80,000 to 130,000 clones listed, roughly three quarters were seen once. The sequencing sample was made of PBMCs. The receptors were gathered from a female donor in good health and CMV-seropositive.

The chain combines TRBV2 with TRBJ2-3, with TRBD2 identical over 12 bases. Per the germline V gene, CDR1 is SNHLY and CDR2 is FYNNEI. There are 17 residues in the CDR3. Trimming removed 7 bases from V and 3 bases from J; junction bases left unmatched: 11. CDR3 in DNA: TGTGCCAGCAAAACTAGCGGGGGGCCGATGGGAACAGATACGCAGTATTTT. It translates to CASKTSGGPMGTDTQYF.

The chain couples TRBV7-9 to TRBJ2-3, with 7 bases that match TRBD2. CDR1 SEHNR and CDR2 FQNEAQ come from the germline V gene (reference sequence). With V trimmed by 6 bases and J by 2 bases, 2 bases remained unmatched. The CDR3 length is 13 residues. The CDR3 here is CASSTSVTDTQYF. In DNA, the CDR3 is TGTGCCAGCAGTACTAGCGTCACAGATACGCAGTATTTT. The complete variable domain, with remaining parts taken from reference TRBV7-9 and TRBJ2-3, reads DTGVSQNPRHKITKRGQNVTFRCDPISEHNRLYWYRQTLGQGPEFLTYFQNEAQLEKSRLLSDRFSAERPKGSFSTLEIQRTEQGDSAMYLCASSTSVTDTQYFGPGTRLTVL.

The V and J genes are TRBV19 and TRBJ1-5; D is uncertain. Deletions cut 5 bases from V and 5 bases from J, with 13 bases between. The CDR3 consists of 14 residues. From germline, CDR1 is LNHDA and CDR2 SQIVND (reference sequence). CDR3 bases: TGTGCCAGTAGTCAGGTCCCCTTTTATCAGCCCCAGCATTTT. Protein: CASSQVPFYQPQHF.

A note on this clone: A junction boundary mismatches the germline segment, possibly from a read error. The chain couples TRBV5-5 to TRBJ2-2; 8 nucleotides line up with TRBD2. The germline gives CDR1 SGHKS, CDR2 YYEKEE (reference sequence). The CDR3 totals 18 residues. The CDR3 is CASSLELRVAGPTGVLFF. The CDR3 nucleotides are TGTGCCAGCAGCTTGGAACTTCGGGTAGCGGGGCCCACCGGGGTGCTGTTTTTT.

On this clone itself: One junction end does not reproduce the germline sequence, and a read error may be involved. The rearrangement uses TRBV7-9 and TRBJ2-5; D is unresolved. The CDR3 consists of 13 residues. Germline V gives CDR1 SEHNR, CDR2 FQNEAQ (reference sequence). For the CDR3, the DNA is TGTTCCAGCAGCTTAATGTCTAGTTGGACCCAGTACTTC. Translation gives CSSSLMSSWTQYF.

The rearrangement links TRBV2 to TRBJ1-3; 7 nucleotides align to TRBD1. The trim removed 6 bases at V and 2 bases at J, leaving 4 bases unmatched. CDR3 size: 14 residues. The V gene's germline CDR1 is SNHLY and CDR2 FYNNEI. This CDR3 is CASRHRGAGNTIYF. In DNA, the CDR3 is TGTGCCAGCAGGCACAGGGGCGCTGGAAACACCATATATTTT.

This rearrangement joins TRBV18 to TRBJ2-3, with 7 bases that match TRBD1. The CDR3 extends over 17 amino acids. Germline lookup yields CDR1 KGHSH and CDR2 LQKENI. The trim removed 1 base at V and 4 bases at J, leaving 11 bases unmatched. CDR3 nucleotide sequence: TGTGCCAGCTCACCACTGGGACAGTCGGTGGGCCCAGATACGCAGTATTTT. Translation: CASSPLGQSVGPDTQYF.

The V gene is TRBV25-1, the J gene TRBJ2-2; the D gene is possibly TRBD1 (6 bases). Trimming took off 6 bases at V and 5 bases at J, with 16 bases between the two ends. From germline, CDR1 is MGHDK and CDR2 SYGVNS. The CDR3 totals 15 residues. The CDR3 coding sequence is TGTGCCAGCAGGACACCGGGACACTGGACCGGGGAGCTGTTTTTT. This codes for CASRTPGHWTGELFF.

The V call is TRBV7-2, the J call TRBJ2-1; 9 bases line up with TRBD2. Per germline, CDR1 SGHTA and CDR2 FQGNSA. The CDR3 length is 18 residues. The J segment lost 9 bases and the V segment lost 1 base, leaving 16 bases of the junction unmatched. The CDR3 DNA reads TGTGCCAGCAGCTTAGAATTGCGGGCCAGCGGGGGGTCTGGTGAGCAGTTCTTC. It is translated as CASSLELRASGGSGEQFF.

The chain carries TRBV19 and TRBJ1-2; D perhaps matches TRBD1 (6 bases). This CDR3 contains 15 residues. The V end was cut by 7 bases, the J end by 3 bases, with 18 bases between. Germline V lookup: CDR1 LNHDA, CDR2 SQIVND (reference sequence). CDR3 amino acids: CASISLQGLDYGYTF. In DNA form, the CDR3 reads TGTGCCAGTATATCCCTCCAGGGGTTGGACTATGGCTACACCTTC.

This sequence joins TRBV7-2 and TRBJ2-5; possibly TRBD2 for D (5 bases). Near its end, the DNA agrees better with TRBJ2-7, so the J call may be wrong. The CDR3 consists of 15 residues. Germline V gene lookup returns CDR1 SGHTA and CDR2 FQGNSA. The CDR3 sequence is CASSLGGGGPYEQYF. Written as DNA, the CDR3 is TGTGCCAGCAGCTTAGGCGGCGGAGGCCCCTACGAGCAGTACTTC.

The CDR3 spells CASSQDGLTGGAWEKLFF. DNA of the CDR3: TGTGCCAGCAGCCAAGATGGATTGACAGGGGGGGCGTGGGAAAAACTGTTTTTT. V usage is TRBV4-2 and J usage is TRBJ1-4, with TRBD1 matching 9 bases. Germline lookup yields CDR1 LGHNA and CDR2 YNFKEQ. Germline trimming cut 0 bases from V and 8 bases from J; bases unmatched to any gene: 13. This CDR3 spans 18 amino acids.

The V and J genes are TRBV2 and TRBJ2-2, with 7 nucleotides matching TRBD1. Germline loops: CDR1 SNHLY, CDR2 FYNNEI. V dropped 9 bases and J dropped 6; count of bases not matched to a gene: 10. The CDR3 extends over 14 amino acids. CDR3 amino acids: CASERPGGAGELFF. The CDR3 nucleotides read TGTGCCAGTGAGCGACCAGGGGGTGCCGGGGAGCTGTTTTTT.

V usage is TRBV18 and J usage is TRBJ1-1; 7 bases are shared with TRBD1. CDR3 length: 13 amino acids. From germline, CDR1 is KGHSH and CDR2 LQKENI. With 3 bases clipped from V and 7 bases from J, the junction kept 5 bases outside the gene matches. The CDR3 reads CASSPKQGNEAFF. Written as DNA, the CDR3 is TGTGCCAGCTCACCTAAACAGGGGAATGAAGCTTTCTTT.

The rearrangement links TRBV19 to TRBJ2-3; D is possibly TRBD2 (5 bases). The CDR3 runs 13 residues. Germline V gene lookup returns CDR1 LNHDA and CDR2 SQIVND (reference sequence). V lost 4 bases and J 3 bases, leaving 8 bases between the germline ends. The CDR3 here is CASSRRLTDTQYF. CDR3 DNA sequence: TGTGCCAGTAGTAGGCGACTAACAGATACGCAGTATTTT.

This chain links TRBV10-2 with TRBJ2-2, with D unresolved. CDR1 and CDR2 from the germline V gene are WSHSY and SAAADI. Trimming pared 2 bases from V and 7 bases from J, leaving 11 bases between. The CDR3 is made up of 14 amino acids. The CDR3: CASSEIGGDGELFF. In nucleotides, the CDR3 is TGCGCCAGCAGTGAGATAGGCGGAGACGGGGAGCTGTTTTTT.

The chain recombines TRBV29-1 with TRBJ1-1, with 8 nucleotides matching TRBD1. V shed 6 bases, J shed 2 bases, and the junction held 8 bases outside the gene matches. This CDR3 comprises 14 residues. CDR1 and CDR2 from the germline V gene are SQVTM and ANQGSEA. The CDR3 region is CSVAVDRGNTEAFF. CDR3 nucleotides: TGCAGCGTAGCCGTCGACAGGGGAAACACTGAAGCTTTCTTT.

V and J are TRBV6-1 and TRBJ1-6; no clear D. There are 15 residues in the CDR3. The V end lost 1 base, the J end lost 5 bases, and 9 bases lay between the germline ends. CDR1 is MNHNS, CDR2 SASEGT, per germline. The CDR3 sequence: CASSEVFGDNSPLHF. CDR3 nucleotide sequence: TGTGCCAGCAGTGAAGTGTTCGGGGATAATTCACCCCTCCACTTT.

V and J are TRBV6-6 and TRBJ1-1; no clear D gene. The CDR3 covers 14 residues. The germline V and J ends were trimmed by 0 bases and 7 bases, with 12 bases remaining between them. The germline gives CDR1 MNHNY, CDR2 SVGAGI (reference sequence). CDR3 amino acids: CASSYSIGGIEAFF. In DNA, the CDR3 is TGTGCCAGCAGTTACTCGATTGGCGGGATTGAAGCTTTCTTT.

The chain employs TRBV30 and TRBJ2-4; TRBD2 matches 10 bases. V lost 0 bases to trimming and J lost 6 bases; unmatched junction nucleotides: 5. CDR3 length: 15 amino acids. Germline V lookup: CDR1 GTSNPN, CDR2 SVGIG (reference sequence). This CDR3 reads CAWSVRASGRNIQYF. The CDR3 DNA follows: TGTGCCTGGAGTGTAAGGGCTAGCGGGAGAAACATTCAGTACTTC.